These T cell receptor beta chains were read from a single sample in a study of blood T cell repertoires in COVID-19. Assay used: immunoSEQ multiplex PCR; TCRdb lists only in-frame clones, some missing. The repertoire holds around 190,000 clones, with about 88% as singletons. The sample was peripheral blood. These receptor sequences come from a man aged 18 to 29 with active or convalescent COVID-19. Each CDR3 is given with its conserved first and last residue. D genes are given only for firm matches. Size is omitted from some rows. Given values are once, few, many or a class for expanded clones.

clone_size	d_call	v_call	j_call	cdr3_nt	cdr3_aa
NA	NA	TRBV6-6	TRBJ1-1	TGTGCCAGCAGTTACTCGAGAGCCACTGAAGCTTTCTTT	CASSYSRATEAFF
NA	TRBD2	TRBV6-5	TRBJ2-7	TGTGCCAGCAGTCGGGGACTAGCGGGGGGGCCCCAGTACTTC	CASSRGLAGGPQYF
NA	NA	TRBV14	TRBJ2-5	TGTGCCAGCAGCCAAGTTAGAGGGCAAGAGACCCAGTACTTC	CASSQVRGQETQYF
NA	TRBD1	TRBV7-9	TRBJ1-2	TGTGCCAGCAGCCCCGTCGTTGAGACAGGGTACGGCTACACCTTC	CASSPVVETGYGYTF
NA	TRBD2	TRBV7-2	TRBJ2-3	TGTGCCAGCAGCGCCCGGGACTGGGAGGGAGATACGCAGTATTTT	CASSARDWEGDTQYF
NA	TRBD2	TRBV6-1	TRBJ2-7	TGTGCCAGCAGTGAGACTAGCGGCCCCTACGAGCAGTACTTC	CASSETSGPYEQYF
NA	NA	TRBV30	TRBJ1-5	TGTGCCTGGAGTATAGGTGGGGGACACCAGCCCCAGCATTTT	CAWSIGGGHQPQHF
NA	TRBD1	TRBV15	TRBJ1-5	TGTGCCACCAGCCCGGACAGGGGCGGTCAGCCCCAGCATTTT	CATSPDRGGQPQHF
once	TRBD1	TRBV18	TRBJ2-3	TGTGCCAGCTCACCGACAGGGGGAAACACAGATACGCAGTATTTT	CASSPTGGNTDTQYF
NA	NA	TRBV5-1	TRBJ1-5	TGCGCCAGCAGCGATGGGCCGAACAATCAGCCCCAGCATTTT	CASSDGPNNQPQHF
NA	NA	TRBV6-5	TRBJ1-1	TGTGCCAGCAGTTATTTTGATCGAGGGACTGAAGCTTTCTTT	CASSYFDRGTEAFF
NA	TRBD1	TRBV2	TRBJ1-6	TGTGCCAGCAGTGCACAGGGGACGCATTCACCCCTCCACTTT	CASSAQGTHSPLHF
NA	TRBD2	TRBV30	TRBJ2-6	TGTGCCTGGAGTGGTCGGCTAGCGGGAGTAGCTGGGGCCAACGTCCTGACTTTC	CAWSGRLAGVAGANVLTF
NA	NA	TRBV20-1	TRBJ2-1	TGCAGTGCTAGTCCAACAGGGAACAATGAGCAGTTCTTC	CSASPTGNNEQFF
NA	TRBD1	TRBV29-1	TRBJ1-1	TGCAGCGTCCAGGGACAGGGAGGCACTGAAGCTTTCTTT	CSVQGQGGTEAFF
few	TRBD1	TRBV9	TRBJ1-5	TGTGCCAGCAGCCCATTAGGGGGCGAGGGTCAGCCCCAGCATTTT	CASSPLGGEGQPQHF
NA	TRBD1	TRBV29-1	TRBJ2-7	TGCAGCGTTGCGGGGACAGGGGATTACGAGCAGTACTTC	CSVAGTGDYEQYF
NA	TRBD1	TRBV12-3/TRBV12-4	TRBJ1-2	TGTGCCAGCAGCCAGGACAGGGGGTATGGCTACACCTTC	CASSQDRGYGYTF
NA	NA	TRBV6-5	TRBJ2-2	TGTGCCATCGCAGGGCAACCGAACACCGGGGAGCTGTTTTTT	CAIAGQPNTGELFF
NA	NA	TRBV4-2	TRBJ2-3	TGTGCCAGCAGCCAAGATCAGGATAGATGGACTAGCACAGATACGCAGTATTTT	CASSQDQDRWTSTDTQYF
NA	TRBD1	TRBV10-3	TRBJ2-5	TGTGCCATCAGGAGCGACAGGGGGCGAGAGACCCAGTACTTC	CAIRSDRGRETQYF
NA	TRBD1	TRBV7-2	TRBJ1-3	TGTGCCAGCAGCGCTGAGACAGGGCGGCACACCATATATTTT	CASSAETGRHTIYF
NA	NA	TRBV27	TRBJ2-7	TGTGCCAGCAGTCCCAGCGGGCGGTACAGGGGCCTCGAGCAGTACTTC	CASSPSGRYRGLEQYF
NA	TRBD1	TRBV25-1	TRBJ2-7	TGTGCCAGCAGTGAATATGGAGCCGACCGACAGGGTTCCTACGAGCAGTACTTC	CASSEYGADRQGSYEQYF
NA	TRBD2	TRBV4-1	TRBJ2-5	TGCGCCAGCAGCCAAGATCCACCGGGGGGGCTTTCAGAGACCCAGTACTTC	CASSQDPPGGLSETQYF
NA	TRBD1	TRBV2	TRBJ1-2	TGTGCCAGCGGGACAGCGGCTAACTATGGCTACACCTTC	CASGTAANYGYTF
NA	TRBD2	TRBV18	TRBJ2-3	TGTGCCAGCTCCCAATTAGCGGGCAACACAGATACGCAGTATTTT	CASSQLAGNTDTQYF
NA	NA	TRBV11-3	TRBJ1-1	TGTGCCAGCAGCCTAAACCAGAACACTGAAGCTTTCTTT	CASSLNQNTEAFF
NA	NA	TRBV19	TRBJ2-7	TGTGCCAGTTCTATGCGGGACAGATCCTACGAGCAGTACTTC	CASSMRDRSYEQYF
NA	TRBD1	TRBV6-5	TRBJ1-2	TGTGCCAGCAGTTACTCACAGGGGTGGTATGGCTACACCTTC	CASSYSQGWYGYTF
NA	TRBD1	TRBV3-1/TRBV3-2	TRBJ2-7	TGTGCCAGCAGCCAAGCAGGGGGCTCCTACGAGCAGTACTTC	CASSQAGGSYEQYF
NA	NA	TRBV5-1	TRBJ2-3	TGCGCCAGCAGCTTGGGCGTGGGGGACACCCGCACAGATACGCAGTATTTT	CASSLGVGDTRTDTQYF
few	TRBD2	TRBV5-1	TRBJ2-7	TGCGCCAGCAGCGAATCCGGGACTAGCCGGAACTACGAGCAGTACTTC	CASSESGTSRNYEQYF
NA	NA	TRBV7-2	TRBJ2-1	TGTGCCAGCAGCTTAGTATCAGGGGTGAATCAGTTCTTC	CASSLVSGVNQFF
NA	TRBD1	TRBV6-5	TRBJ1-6	TGTGCCAGCAATAGACAGGGGCCTAATTCACCCCTCCACTTT	CASNRQGPNSPLHF
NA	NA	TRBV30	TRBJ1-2	TGTGCCTGGGACAGCGGGGGGGGCTATGGCTACACCTTC	CAWDSGGGYGYTF
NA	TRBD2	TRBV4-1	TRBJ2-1	TGCGCCAGCAGCCAAGATCGCGGGAGGGCCGGCAATGAGCAGTTCTTC	CASSQDRGRAGNEQFF
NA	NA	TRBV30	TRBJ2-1	TGTGCCTGGAGTGTACTGAGTGAGCAGTTCTTC	CAWSVLSEQFF
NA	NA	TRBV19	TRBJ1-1	TGTGCCAGTAGTCTATTCTTAGACACTGAAGCTTTCTTT	CASSLFLDTEAFF
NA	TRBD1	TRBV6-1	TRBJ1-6	TGTGCCAGCAGTGTGACAGGGAGCTCCTATAATTCACCCCTCCACTTT	CASSVTGSSYNSPLHF
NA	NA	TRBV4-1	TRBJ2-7	TGCGCCAGCAGCTTAGGACAGACGAGCTCCTACGAGCAGTACTTC	CASSLGQTSSYEQYF
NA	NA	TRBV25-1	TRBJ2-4	TGTGCCAGCAGCCAACAGGGAGCCAAAAACATTCAGTACTTC	CASSQQGAKNIQYF
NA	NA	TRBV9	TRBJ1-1	TGTGCCAGCAGCGTAGGATCTGGGGGTAGAGGGGGCACTGAAGCTTTCTTT	CASSVGSGGRGGTEAFF
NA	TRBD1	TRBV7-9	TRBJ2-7	TGTGCCAGCAGCCTTGCCGGGACAGGGGGCGAGCAGTACTTC	CASSLAGTGGEQYF
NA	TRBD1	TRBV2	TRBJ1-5	TGTGCCAGCAGTGGACAGGGGCGAGGGGGCAATCAGCCCCAGCATTTT	CASSGQGRGGNQPQHF
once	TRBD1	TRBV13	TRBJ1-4	TGTGCCAGCAGCGCCTACAGGGGAGAACTGTTTTTT	CASSAYRGELFF
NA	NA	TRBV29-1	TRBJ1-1	TGCAGCGTTGGTGGGGAGGGCACTGAAGCTTTCTTT	CSVGGEGTEAFF
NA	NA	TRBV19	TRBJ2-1	TGTGCCAGTAGTTCCGTCTCGAGCTCCTACAATGAGCAGTTCTTC	CASSSVSSSYNEQFF
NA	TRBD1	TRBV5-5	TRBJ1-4	TGTGCCAGCAGCCTATTACAGGGGGATGAAAAACTGTTTTTT	CASSLLQGDEKLFF
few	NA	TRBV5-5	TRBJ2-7	TGTGCCAGCAGCTTTGGGCAGGGGACCTACGAGCAGTACTTC	CASSFGQGTYEQYF
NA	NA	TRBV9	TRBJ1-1	TGTGCCAGCAGCGTAGTGGCAGATGCTCGCACTGAAGCTTTCTTT	CASSVVADARTEAFF
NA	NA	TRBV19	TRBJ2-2	TGTGCCAGTAGTTACGACAGGTCGAACACCGGGGAGCTGTTTTTT	CASSYDRSNTGELFF
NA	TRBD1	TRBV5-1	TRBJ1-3	TGCGCCAGCAGCTTGTTAGGGGGCGAAGGAAACACCATATATTTT	CASSLLGGEGNTIYF
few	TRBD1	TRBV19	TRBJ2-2	TGTGCCAGTAGTACCACAGGGGTGGGCACCGGGGAGCTGTTTTTT	CASSTTGVGTGELFF